These 25 T cell receptor beta chains were sequenced from one sample in a study of T cell responses to AZD1222 COVID-19 vaccine. The repertoire was sequenced with immunoSEQ multiplex PCR; TCRdb's copy has only in-frame clones and lacks some. The sample includes about 180,000 clones, approximately 90% of them seen just once. The specimen comprised peripheral blood, sampled 28 days after the second AZD1222 dose. Every receptor here comes from an adult who received the AZD1222 COVID-19 vaccine.

The CDR3, as DNA: TGTGCCAGCATGCCGGCGGGAGGGTCTCCATACGAGCAGTACTTC. It is translated as CASMPAGGSPYEQYF. The chain joins TRBV5-4 to TRBJ2-7; 9 bases map to TRBD2. V shed 6 bases, J shed 4 bases, and the junction held 11 bases outside the gene matches. Per germline, CDR1 SGHNT and CDR2 YYREEE (reference sequence). This CDR3 has 15 amino acids.

V and J are TRBV7-2 and TRBJ2-7; D uncertain. With 3 bases removed from V and 2 bases from J, the gap between germline ends came to 8 bases. This CDR3 spans 13 amino acids. The germline V gene encodes CDR1 SGHTA and CDR2 FQGNSA. The CDR3 DNA follows: TGTGCCAGCAGCTTCGAAAGTCCCTACGAGCAGTACTTC. This codes for CASSFESPYEQYF. The full variable domain, completed using reference TRBV7-2 and TRBJ2-7, is GAGVSQSPSNKVTEKGKDVELRCDPISGHTALYWYRQSLGQGLEFLIYFQGNSAPDKSGLPSDRFSAERTGGSVSTLTIQRTQQEDSAVYLCASSFESPYEQYFGPGTRLTVT.

The chain couples TRBV6-5 to TRBJ2-7; D assignment may be TRBD1 or TRBD2 (5 bases each). Germline loops: CDR1 MNHEY, CDR2 SVGAGI. There are 14 residues in the CDR3. Trimming took off 0 bases at V and 2 bases at J, with 8 bases between the two ends. The CDR3, as DNA: TGTGCCAGCAGTTACTCGGGGACCACCTACGAGCAGTACTTC. Translated: CASSYSGTTYEQYF.

DNA of the CDR3: TGCGCCAGCAGCTTGGACAGAGGAGATGAGCAGTTCTTC. Its translation: CASSLDRGDEQFF. V and J are TRBV5-1 and TRBJ2-1; D gene uncertain. The germline gives CDR1 SGHRS, CDR2 YFSETQ. Trimming pared 0 bases from V and 8 bases from J, leaving 9 bases between. The CDR3 contains 13 residues.

CDR3 protein: CASSESMGFGSPLHF. CDR3 DNA: TGTGCCAGCAGTGAAAGTATGGGGTTTGGGTCACCCCTCCACTTT. The rearrangement joins TRBV25-1 to TRBJ1-6; D unresolved. The length of the CDR3 is 15 residues. The V end lost 2 bases, the J end lost 10 bases, and 15 bases lay between the germline ends. From germline, CDR1 is MGHDK and CDR2 SYGVNS.

V gene TRBV28 combines with J gene TRBJ2-5; 9 bases are a match to TRBD1. The CDR3 sequence is 15 residues long. With V trimmed by 5 bases and J by 5 bases, 9 bases remained unmatched. Germline CDR1 and CDR2: MDHEN and SYDVKM. As DNA, the CDR3 is TGTGCCAGCAGTCAAGACAGGGGGTGGACGGAGACCCAGTACTTC. This encodes CASSQDRGWTETQYF.

Concerning this clone itself: The junction shows a germline mismatch at one end, possibly a read error. CDR3 loop: CASRLGRGDTQYF. CDR3 DNA: TGTGCCAGCAGGTTAGGGAGGGGAGATACGCAGTATTTT. The chain recombines TRBV11-2 with TRBJ2-3; the match to TRBD2 covers 7 bases. The germline V gene has CDR1 SGHAT and CDR2 FQNNGV. The length of the CDR3 is 13 residues.

The chain combines TRBV3-1 (or the pseudogene TRBV3-2) with TRBJ2-1, with 8 bases identical to TRBD2. The CDR3 runs to 15 residues. V shed 2 bases and J 7 bases; nucleotides not matched to a gene: 7. Germline V CDR1 and CDR2: LGHDT, YNNKEL (reference sequence). This CDR3 reads CASSQLRGEVNEQFF. DNA for the CDR3: TGTGCCAGCAGCCAATTGCGGGGGGAGGTGAATGAGCAGTTCTTC.

The chain employs TRBV18 and TRBJ2-7; unclear D gene. V was cut by 0 bases and J by 0 bases, with 3 bases left in between. Germline CDR1 and CDR2: KGHSH and LQKENI. CDR3 length: 13 residues. This chain's CDR3 is CASSPPFSYEQYF. DNA of the CDR3: TGTGCCAGCTCACCACCGTTCTCCTACGAGCAGTACTTC.

The chain is built from TRBV11-2 and TRBJ2-4; weak D call: TRBD2 (5 bases). Germline-derived CDR1 and CDR2 are SGHAT and FQNNGV. Trimming removed 5 bases at V and 8 bases at J, with 13 bases between. CDR3 length equals 13 residues. The CDR3 DNA reads TGTGCCAGCAGCCCCCGCGGGCGAGACATTCAGTACTTC. Translation gives CASSPRGRDIQYF.

V is TRBV4-1 and J is TRBJ1-1; D ambiguous. V gave up 1 base and J gave up 1 base, with 4 bases separating them. Germline CDR1 MGHRA, CDR2 YSYEKL. This CDR3 spans 13 amino acids. Here the CDR3 reads CASSQGQNTEAFF. In DNA form, the CDR3 reads TGCGCCAGCAGCCAAGGACAGAACACTGAAGCTTTCTTT.

The chain carries TRBV7-3 and TRBJ2-3; no clear D gene. V was clipped by 5 bases and J by 2 bases, with 11 bases between them. Germline values: CDR1 SGHTA, CDR2 FQGTGA. The CDR3 runs 14 residues. CDR3 loop: CASSPYETTDTQYF. Here the CDR3 DNA reads TGTGCCAGCAGCCCCTATGAGACCACAGATACGCAGTATTTT.

The J gene is TRBJ1-2, the V gene TRBV4-1; D unclear. V lost 0 bases to trimming and J lost 3 bases, with 8 bases between them. Germline V CDR1 and CDR2: MGHRA, YSYEKL. The CDR3 is 14 amino acids. CDR3 region: CASSQETGYYGYTF. CDR3 nucleotide sequence: TGCGCCAGCAGCCAAGAGACCGGCTACTATGGCTACACCTTC.

The chain combines TRBV28 with TRBJ1-1; D gene unclear. V was cut by 4 bases and J by 3 bases, with 12 bases left in between. CDR1 is MDHEN, CDR2 SYDVKM, per germline. This CDR3 spans 14 amino acids. The CDR3 DNA follows: TGTGCCAGCAGTTACCTCAGTTGGGACACTGAAGCTTTCTTT. Protein product: CASSYLSWDTEAFF.

The chain links TRBV7-9 to TRBJ2-7, with 9 bases fitting TRBD2. The CDR3 has 15 residues. V was clipped by 5 bases and J by 5 bases; unmatched bases: 10. The germline gives CDR1 SEHNR, CDR2 FQNEAQ (reference sequence). CDR3 sequence reads: CASSPGGGGGNEQYF. CDR3 DNA: TGTGCCAGCAGCCCCGGCGGGGGGGGAGGGAACGAGCAGTACTTC. Looking up the rest from reference TRBV7-9 and TRBJ2-7 gives the full variable domain: DTGVSQNPRHKITKRGQNVTFRCDPISEHNRLYWYRQTLGQGPEFLTYFQNEAQLEKSRLLSDRFSAERPKGSFSTLEIQRTEQGDSAMYLCASSPGGGGGNEQYFGPGTRLTVT.

This clone was detected only once. The chain carries TRBV4-2 and TRBJ1-6; TRBD1 aligns across 10 bases. V lost 0 bases, J lost 8 bases, and 7 bases stayed unmatched. Germline V CDR1 and CDR2: LGHNA, YNFKEQ. This CDR3 region has 17 residues. The CDR3 bases are TGTGCCAGCAGCCAAGATGACAGGGGGCGGCCGCATTCACCCCTCCACTTT. Amino acid sequence: CASSQDDRGRPHSPLHF.

The chain is built from TRBV19 and TRBJ2-1, with TRBD2 matching over 12 bases. The CDR3 runs 17 residues. The ends lost 5 bases at V and 4 bases at J; junction bases unmatched: 9. Per germline, CDR1 LNHDA and CDR2 SQIVND (reference sequence). The CDR3 is CASSRVLAGGLYNEQFF. The CDR3 bases are TGTGCCAGTAGTCGGGTTCTAGCGGGAGGGCTATACAATGAGCAGTTCTTC.

J is TRBJ2-7 and V is TRBV9; D is unclear. The germline gives CDR1 SGDLS, CDR2 YYNGEE. V was cut by 0 bases and J by 2 bases, with 12 bases left in between. This CDR3 has 15 amino acids. CDR3 in DNA: TGTGCCAGCAGCGTAGACCCGCAGCTGACCTACGAGCAGTACTTC. It translates to CASSVDPQLTYEQYF.

V and J are TRBV28 and TRBJ1-2, with 7 bases that match TRBD1. There are 16 residues in the CDR3. Germline V CDR1 and CDR2: MDHEN, SYDVKM. V gave up 6 bases and J gave up 2 bases; unmatched junction bases: 12. CDR3 protein: CASSPLGGGENYGYTF. CDR3 in DNA: TGTGCCAGCAGCCCCCTAGGAGGGGGCGAGAACTATGGCTACACCTTC.

The chain has TRBV12-3 or TRBV12-4 and TRBJ2-2; D ambiguous. The germline V and J ends were trimmed by 5 bases and 8 bases, with 9 bases remaining between them. The CDR3 extends over 12 amino acids. CDR3 residues: CASSRIWGELFF. The CDR3 bases are TGTGCCAGCAGTCGGATTTGGGGGGAGCTGTTTTTT.

CDR3: CASSIEREGRGGELFF. The CDR3, as DNA: TGTGCCAGTAGTATCGAGCGGGAGGGCCGCGGCGGGGAGCTGTTTTTT. J is TRBJ2-2 and V is TRBV19, with TRBD2 matching 10 bases. CDR1 and CDR2 from the germline V gene are LNHDA and SQIVND (reference sequence). Trimming cost V 3 bases and J 7 bases; bases outside gene matches: 8. The CDR3 extends over 16 amino acids.

This clone was observed a handful of times. The J gene is TRBJ2-1, the V gene TRBV19, with 8 bases matching TRBD1. Germline CDR1 and CDR2: LNHDA and SQIVND (reference sequence). The CDR3 covers 16 residues. J lost 7 bases, V lost 5 bases, and 13 bases had no gene match. The CDR3 spells CASSPQTGARGNEQFF. The CDR3 DNA reads TGTGCCAGTAGTCCCCAGACAGGGGCGAGGGGAAATGAGCAGTTCTTC. The whole variable domain, filled in from reference TRBV19 and TRBJ2-1, reads DGGITQSPKYLFRKEGQNVTLSCEQNLNHDAMYWYRQDPGQGLRLIYYSQIVNDFQKGDIAEGYSVSREKKESFPLTVTSAQKNPTAFYLCASSPQTGARGNEQFFGPGTRLTVL.

The rearrangement uses TRBV28 and TRBJ2-7; D possibly uses TRBD1 or TRBD2 (5 bases each). V was shortened by 5 bases and J by 3 bases, with 14 bases between the two germline ends. The CDR3 loop spans 14 amino acids. CDR1 and CDR2 from the germline V gene are MDHEN and SYDVKM. The CDR3: CASSPTGTIYEQYF. The CDR3 coding sequence is TGTGCCAGCAGTCCCACCGGGACCATCTACGAGCAGTACTTC.

The genes are TRBV20-1 and TRBJ2-7; D is uncertain. Germline V CDR1 and CDR2: DFQATT, SNEGSKA (reference sequence). The germline V and J ends were trimmed by 6 bases and 0 bases, with 3 bases remaining between them. The CDR3 has 10 amino acids. The CDR3 here is CSAVSYEQYF. Written as DNA, the CDR3 is TGCAGTGCGGTCTCCTACGAGCAGTACTTC.

This rearrangement joins TRBV7-2 to TRBJ2-1, with TRBD2 matching 8 bases. Germline CDR1 reads SGHTA; CDR2 reads FQGNSA. Unmatched junction bases numbered 9, after V lost 3 bases and J lost 8 bases. The CDR3 has 15 residues. The DNA of the CDR3 is TGTGCCAGCAGCTTGGGACTAGAAGAGTACGATGAGCAGTTCTTC. This codes for CASSLGLEEYDEQFF.